Following are 20 T cell receptor beta chains from one sample sequenced in a study of graft-versus-host responses after intestinal transplantation (TCRdb year 2021). Library generation was performed with the immunoSEQ multiplex PCR assay. Here the immuneACCESS table is served through TCRdb, limited to in-frame sequences with V and J called. Missing clones are a known gap in these copies; in checked studies unresolved V genes cover under half, and the rest lacks a known reason. This sample comprises 95,000 to 100,000 clones, more than 70% of them detected only once. Roughly 1.4% of the sample belongs to the ten largest clones. The material sequenced was PBMCs, taken 255 days after intestinal transplant. These receptors all stem from a human patient who received an intestinal transplant, so some T cells may come from the graft donor.

V usage is TRBV11-2 and J usage is TRBJ1-4; TRBD1 is a possible D gene (5 bases). The V end was cut by 5 bases, the J end by 8 bases, with 18 bases between. The CDR3 length is 15 residues. Germline CDR1 is SGHAT and CDR2 is FQNNGV. CDR3 sequence (DNA): TGTGCCAGCAGCCGGGTACAGGACCGGAGAGAAAAACTGTTTTTT. This encodes CASSRVQDRREKLFF.

The V gene is TRBV21-1, the J gene TRBJ2-6; TRBD2 was called by the table and not checked on the DNA. TRBV21-1 represents a pseudogene. This CDR3 has 16 amino acids. The CDR3, as DNA: TGTGCCAGCAGCAAAGGAGGCAGACCCGGGGCCAACGTCCTGACTTTC. Protein: CASSKGGRPGANVLTF.

This chain connects TRBV6-4 to TRBJ2-3, with 7 bases that match TRBD2. Per the germline V gene, CDR1 is MRHNA and CDR2 is SNTAGT. V was clipped by 8 bases and J by 1 base; unmatched bases: 6. The CDR3 extends over 14 amino acids. The CDR3 is CASRPGGGTDTQYF. CDR3 bases: TGTGCCAGCCGCCCGGGGGGTGGCACAGATACGCAGTATTTT.

This chain connects TRBV2 to TRBJ1-4, with D possibly TRBD1 on 6 matching bases. V was cut by 6 bases and J by 4 bases, with 15 bases left in between. The CDR3 has 15 amino acids. Germline lookup yields CDR1 SNHLY and CDR2 FYNNEI. The CDR3 DNA sequence: TGTGCCAGCAGGTCGAGGGGGACTTATAATGAAAAACTGTTTTTT. Translation gives CASRSRGTYNEKLFF.

The chain uses TRBV11-2 and TRBJ2-5; D is unclear. The better agreement between TRBJ2-7 and the DNA end casts doubt on the J call. Germline V gene sequence: CDR1 SGHAT, CDR2 FQNNGV. This CDR3 region has 11 residues. The CDR3 is CASSPDYEQYF. DNA of the CDR3: TGTGCCAGCAGCCCCGACTACGAGCAGTACTTC.

This chain connects TRBV25-1 to TRBJ1-1, with unresolved D. CDR1 and CDR2 (germline): MGHDK, SYGVNS. Trimming took off 3 bases at V and 10 bases at J, with 18 bases between the two ends. The CDR3 contains 14 residues. The CDR3 protein is CASSDPRMQRGAFF. The CDR3 DNA reads as TGTGCCAGCAGTGACCCGCGGATGCAACGGGGAGCTTTCTTT.

The sample holds one count of this clone. The V and J genes are TRBV5-1 and TRBJ2-5; D perhaps matches TRBD1 (6 bases). Germline CDR1 reads SGHRS; CDR2 reads YFSETQ. The CDR3 covers 14 residues. V shed 1 base and J shed 5 bases, with 12 bases lying between them. The DNA for the CDR3 is TGCGCCAGCAGCTTGTTGGGGGCCGGGGAGACCCAGTACTTC. This codes for CASSLLGAGETQYF.

The V and J genes are TRBV5-5 and TRBJ2-7; 9 bases are shared with TRBD1. The germline CDR1 and CDR2 sequences are SGHKS and YYEKEE (reference sequence). Losses at the gene ends were 0 bases for V and 5 bases for J; bases not matched to a gene: 3. The CDR3 is 14 residues long. The CDR3 spells CASSLGDRADEQYF. CDR3 DNA: TGTGCCAGCAGCTTGGGGGACAGGGCAGACGAGCAGTACTTC.

The chain combines TRBV5-4 with TRBJ1-1; a possible D gene is TRBD1 (6 bases). V gave up 4 bases and J gave up 5 bases, with 18 bases separating them. Germline CDR1 and CDR2: SGHNT and YYREEE (reference sequence). This CDR3 region has 15 residues. This CDR3 is CASSPYRVLWTEAFF. The CDR3 nucleotides read TGTGCCAGCAGCCCCTACAGGGTGTTGTGGACTGAAGCTTTCTTT.

The chain links TRBV27 to TRBJ2-3; D is perhaps TRBD1 (7 bases). CDR1 and CDR2 (germline): MNHEY, SMNVEV (reference sequence). The CDR3 extends over 15 amino acids. V lost 3 bases and J lost 4, with 14 bases in between. CDR3 nucleotide sequence: TGTGCCAGCAGTTTGTCAGGGGGGAAGTCAGATACGCAGTATTTT. Translated, it gives CASSLSGGKSDTQYF.

On this clone itself: The sample contains more than one DNA sequence encoding this CDR3. This sequence joins TRBV7-2 and TRBJ2-3; D not resolved. CDR3 length equals 12 residues. Trimming removed 3 bases at V and 2 bases at J, with 3 bases between. Per the germline V gene, CDR1 is SGHTA and CDR2 is FQGNSA. CDR3 region: CASSLDTDTQYF. The DNA for the CDR3 is TGTGCCAGCAGCTTGGACACAGATACGCAGTATTTT.

This rearrangement joins TRBV4-1 to TRBJ1-3, with no clear D. Per the germline V gene, CDR1 is MGHRA and CDR2 is YSYEKL. The CDR3 length is 15 residues. The germline V and J ends were trimmed by 0 bases and 4 bases, with 10 bases remaining between them. CDR3 loop: CASSQEILGGNTIYF. The CDR3 nucleotides are TGCGCCAGCAGCCAAGAAATACTCGGGGGAAACACCATATATTTT.

The rearrangement uses TRBV18 and TRBJ1-1, with unresolved D. Between the trimmed V and J ends, which lost 2 bases and 7 bases, there was a span of 17 bases. The length of the CDR3 is 15 residues. CDR1 is KGHSH, CDR2 LQKENI, per germline. The CDR3 reads CASSPSEGRMIEAFF. The DNA for the CDR3 is TGTGCCAGCTCACCATCGGAGGGCCGAATGATTGAAGCTTTCTTT.

This chain joins TRBV15 and TRBJ2-1, with TRBD1 matching 8 bases. The germline gives CDR1 LNHNV, CDR2 YYDKDF (reference sequence). V was clipped by 5 bases and J by 7 bases; unmatched bases: 7. The CDR3 consists of 14 residues. CDR3 in DNA: TGTGCCACCAGCTCCCGTACAGGGGGGAATGAGCAGTTCTTC. Amino acid sequence: CATSSRTGGNEQFF.

This clone has ten or more counts. The same CDR3 is also encoded by other DNA sequences in this sample. The chain employs TRBV6-1 and TRBJ1-1, with D hard to call. V lost 2 bases and J 0 bases, leaving 4 bases between the germline ends. This CDR3 is built from 13 residues. CDR1 and CDR2 (germline): MNHNS, SASEGT. This CDR3 reads CASSEPLNTEAFF. The CDR3 coding sequence is TGTGCCAGCAGTGAACCCCTGAACACTGAAGCTTTCTTT.

The rearrangement links TRBV19 to TRBJ1-2; no definite D call. CDR3 length: 13 amino acids. The germline V gene encodes CDR1 LNHDA and CDR2 SQIVND (reference sequence). V was trimmed by 2 bases and J by 4 bases, leaving 8 bases between them. CDR3 sequence (DNA): TGTGCCAGTAGTATACGGACTACCTATGGCTACACCTTC. Encoded protein: CASSIRTTYGYTF.

The chain has TRBV4-1 and TRBJ1-2; D perhaps matches TRBD1 (5 bases). Trimming removed 0 bases at V and 2 bases at J, with 13 bases between. The CDR3 consists of 16 residues. The germline gives CDR1 MGHRA, CDR2 YSYEKL. CDR3 sequence: CASSQDLGGENYGYTF. The CDR3 nucleotides read TGCGCCAGCAGCCAAGATCTCGGGGGGGAGAACTATGGCTACACCTTC.

The DNA of the CDR3 is TGCGCCAGCAGCCAAGATCTAAAGGGGGCCTATGGCTACACCTTC. It translates to CASSQDLKGAYGYTF. The rearrangement joins TRBV4-1 to TRBJ1-2; 7 bases fit TRBD1. The CDR3 runs 15 residues. CDR1 is MGHRA, CDR2 YSYEKL, per germline. J was trimmed by 4 bases and V by 0 bases; bases with no gene match: 5.

The CDR3 spells CASQEGWGRTDTQYF. The CDR3, as DNA: TGTGCCTCACAGGAGGGTTGGGGTCGAACAGATACGCAGTATTTT. The rearrangement joins TRBV6-5 to TRBJ2-3; D possibly corresponds to TRBD2 (6 bases). This CDR3 region has 15 residues. The germline V gene has CDR1 MNHEY and CDR2 SVGAGI. The V end was cut by 11 bases, the J end by 3 bases, with 21 bases between.

The V and J genes are TRBV9 and TRBJ2-3; no clear D. V was clipped by 4 bases and J by 4 bases, with 13 bases between them. CDR1 is SGDLS, CDR2 YYNGEE, per germline. This CDR3 spans 14 amino acids. CDR3 amino acids: CASSPLGSSDTQYF. CDR3 sequence (DNA): TGTGCCAGCAGCCCTCTGGGTTCATCAGATACGCAGTATTTT.